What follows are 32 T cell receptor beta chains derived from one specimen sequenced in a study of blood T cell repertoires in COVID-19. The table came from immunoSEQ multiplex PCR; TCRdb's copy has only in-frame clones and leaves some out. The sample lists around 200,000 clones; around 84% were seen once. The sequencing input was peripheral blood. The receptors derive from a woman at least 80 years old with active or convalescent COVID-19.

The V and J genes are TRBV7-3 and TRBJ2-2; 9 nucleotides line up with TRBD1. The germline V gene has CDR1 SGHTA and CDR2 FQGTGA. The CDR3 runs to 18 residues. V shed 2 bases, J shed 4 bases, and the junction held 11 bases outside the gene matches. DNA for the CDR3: TGTGCCAGCAGCTTATTTACAGGGGGCGGAAGGGGCACCGGGGAGCTGTTTTTT. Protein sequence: CASSLFTGGGRGTGELFF.

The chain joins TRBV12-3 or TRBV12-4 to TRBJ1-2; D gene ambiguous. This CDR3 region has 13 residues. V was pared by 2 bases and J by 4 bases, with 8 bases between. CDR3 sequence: CASSLRYLYGYTF. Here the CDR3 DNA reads TGTGCCAGCAGTTTACGGTACCTCTATGGCTACACCTTC.

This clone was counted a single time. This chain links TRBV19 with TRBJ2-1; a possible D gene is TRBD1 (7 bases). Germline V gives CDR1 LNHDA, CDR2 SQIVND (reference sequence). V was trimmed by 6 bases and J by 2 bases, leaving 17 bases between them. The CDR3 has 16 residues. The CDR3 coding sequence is TGTGCCAGTAGCTCTGGAGGGGGCACGACCTACAATGAGCAGTTCTTC. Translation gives CASSSGGGTTYNEQFF.

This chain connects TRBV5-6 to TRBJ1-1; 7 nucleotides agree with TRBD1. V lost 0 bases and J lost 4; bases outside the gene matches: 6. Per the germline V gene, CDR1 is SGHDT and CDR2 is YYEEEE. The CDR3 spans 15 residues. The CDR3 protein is CASSLVTGAGTEAFF. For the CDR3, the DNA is TGTGCCAGCAGCTTGGTTACAGGGGCTGGCACTGAAGCTTTCTTT.

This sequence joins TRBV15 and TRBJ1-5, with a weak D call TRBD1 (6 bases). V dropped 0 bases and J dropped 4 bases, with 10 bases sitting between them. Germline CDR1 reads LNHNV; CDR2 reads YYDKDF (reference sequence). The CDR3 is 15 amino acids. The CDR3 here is CATSRDLQGNQPQHF. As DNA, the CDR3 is TGTGCCACCAGCAGAGATCTTCAGGGGAATCAGCCCCAGCATTTT.

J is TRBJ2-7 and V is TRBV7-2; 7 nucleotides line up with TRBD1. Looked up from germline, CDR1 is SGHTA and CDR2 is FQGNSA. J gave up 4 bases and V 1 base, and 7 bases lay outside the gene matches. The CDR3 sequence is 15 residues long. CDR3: CASSLGGQPNYEQYF. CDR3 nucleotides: TGTGCCAGCAGCTTAGGGGGACAGCCTAATTACGAGCAGTACTTC.

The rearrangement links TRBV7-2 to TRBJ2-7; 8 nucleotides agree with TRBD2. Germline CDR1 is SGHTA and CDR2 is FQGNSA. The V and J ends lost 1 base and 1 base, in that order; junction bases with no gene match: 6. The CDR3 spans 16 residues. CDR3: CASSLVLAGQSYEQYF. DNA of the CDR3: TGTGCCAGCAGCTTAGTCCTAGCGGGCCAATCCTACGAGCAGTACTTC.

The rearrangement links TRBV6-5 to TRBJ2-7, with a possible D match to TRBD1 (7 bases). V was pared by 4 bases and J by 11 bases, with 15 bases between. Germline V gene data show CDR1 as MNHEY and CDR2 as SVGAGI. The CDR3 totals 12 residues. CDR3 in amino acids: CASSFQGGGKYF. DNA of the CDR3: TGTGCCAGCAGTTTCCAAGGGGGCGGGAAGTACTTC.

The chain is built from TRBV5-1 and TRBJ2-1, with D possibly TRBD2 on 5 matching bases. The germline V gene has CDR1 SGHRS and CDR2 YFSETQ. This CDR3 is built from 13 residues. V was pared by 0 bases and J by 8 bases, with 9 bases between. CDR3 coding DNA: TGCGCCAGCAGCTTGGGTTTCGGGGATGAGCAGTTCTTC. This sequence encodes CASSLGFGDEQFF.

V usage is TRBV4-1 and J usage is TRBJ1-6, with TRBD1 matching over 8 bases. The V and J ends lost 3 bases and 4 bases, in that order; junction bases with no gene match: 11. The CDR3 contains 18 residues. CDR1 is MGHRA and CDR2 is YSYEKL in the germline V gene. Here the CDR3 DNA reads TGCGCCAGCAGCCAGGCACTGCCGCGACAGGGGTATAATTCACCCCTCCACTTT. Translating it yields CASSQALPRQGYNSPLHF.

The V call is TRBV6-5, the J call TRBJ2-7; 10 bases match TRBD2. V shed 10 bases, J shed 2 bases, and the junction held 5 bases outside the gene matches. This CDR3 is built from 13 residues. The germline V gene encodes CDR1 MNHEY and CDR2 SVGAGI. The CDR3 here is CAMRTSGTYEQYF. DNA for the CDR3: TGTGCCATGCGGACTAGCGGTACCTACGAGCAGTACTTC.

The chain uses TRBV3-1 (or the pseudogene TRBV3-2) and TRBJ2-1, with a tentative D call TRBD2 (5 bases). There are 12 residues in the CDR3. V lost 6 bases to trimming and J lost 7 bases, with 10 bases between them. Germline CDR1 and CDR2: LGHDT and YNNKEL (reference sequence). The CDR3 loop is CASRTLGNEQFF. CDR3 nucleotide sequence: TGTGCCAGCAGAACACTAGGGAATGAGCAGTTCTTC.

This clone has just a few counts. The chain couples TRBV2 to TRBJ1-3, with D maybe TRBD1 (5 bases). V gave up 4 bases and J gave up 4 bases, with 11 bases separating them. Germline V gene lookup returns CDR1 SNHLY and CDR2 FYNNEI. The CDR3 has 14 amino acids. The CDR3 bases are TGTGCCAGCAGTGTCGGGGGTATCGGAAACACCATATATTTT. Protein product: CASSVGGIGNTIYF.

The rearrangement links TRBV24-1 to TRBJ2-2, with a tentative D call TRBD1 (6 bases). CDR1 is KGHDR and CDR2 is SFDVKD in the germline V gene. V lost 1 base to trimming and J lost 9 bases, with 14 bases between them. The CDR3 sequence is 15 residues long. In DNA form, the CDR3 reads TGTGCCACCAGTGATTTTCGGCAGGGGTTCAGGGAGCTGTTTTTT. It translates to CATSDFRQGFRELFF.

The CDR3 region is CASSQDLAGGGSETQYF. In nucleotides, the CDR3 is TGTGCCAGCAGCCAAGATTTGGCGGGGGGCGGGTCAGAGACCCAGTACTTC. This rearrangement joins TRBV4-2 to TRBJ2-5; 8 nucleotides align to TRBD2. The CDR3 totals 17 residues. CDR1 LGHNA and CDR2 YNFKEQ come from the germline V gene. Losses at the gene ends were 0 bases for V and 4 bases for J; bases not matched to a gene: 10.

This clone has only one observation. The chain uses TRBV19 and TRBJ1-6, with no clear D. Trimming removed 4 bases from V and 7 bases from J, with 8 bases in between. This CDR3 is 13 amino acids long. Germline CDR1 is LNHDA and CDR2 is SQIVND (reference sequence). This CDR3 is CASSNRGNSPLHF. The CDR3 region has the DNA TGTGCCAGTAGTAATCGGGGAAATTCACCCCTCCACTTT.

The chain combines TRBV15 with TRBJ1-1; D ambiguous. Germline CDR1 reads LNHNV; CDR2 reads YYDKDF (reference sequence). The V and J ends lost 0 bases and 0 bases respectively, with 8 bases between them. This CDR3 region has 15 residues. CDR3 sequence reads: CATSRERLLNTEAFF. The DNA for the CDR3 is TGTGCCACCAGCAGAGAGCGGCTCCTGAACACTGAAGCTTTCTTT.

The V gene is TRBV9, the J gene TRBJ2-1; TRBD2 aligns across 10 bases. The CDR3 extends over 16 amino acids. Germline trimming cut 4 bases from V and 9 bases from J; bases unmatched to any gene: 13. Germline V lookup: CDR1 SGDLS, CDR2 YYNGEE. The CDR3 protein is CASSPHLAGAGGEQFF. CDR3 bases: TGTGCCAGCAGCCCCCATCTAGCGGGGGCCGGGGGTGAGCAGTTCTTC. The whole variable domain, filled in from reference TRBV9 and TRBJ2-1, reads DSGVTQTPKHLITATGQRVTLRCSPRSGDLSVYWYQQSLDQGLQFLIQYYNGEERAKGNILERFSAQQFPDLHSELNLSSLELGDSALYFCASSPHLAGAGGEQFFGPGTRLTVL.

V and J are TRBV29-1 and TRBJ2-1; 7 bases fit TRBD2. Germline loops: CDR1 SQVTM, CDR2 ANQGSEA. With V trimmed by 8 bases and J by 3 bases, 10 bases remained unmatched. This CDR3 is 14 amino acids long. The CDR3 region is CSSRRRGYYNEQFF. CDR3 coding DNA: TGCAGCTCGCGGCGGCGGGGGTACTACAATGAGCAGTTCTTC.

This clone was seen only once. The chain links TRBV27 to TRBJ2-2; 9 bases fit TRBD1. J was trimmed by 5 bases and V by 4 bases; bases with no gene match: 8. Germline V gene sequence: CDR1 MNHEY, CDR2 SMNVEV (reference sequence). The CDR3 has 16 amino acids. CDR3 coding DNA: TGTGCCAGCAGTTCCCGGACAGGGGCCCGGACCGGGGAGCTGTTTTTT. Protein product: CASSSRTGARTGELFF.

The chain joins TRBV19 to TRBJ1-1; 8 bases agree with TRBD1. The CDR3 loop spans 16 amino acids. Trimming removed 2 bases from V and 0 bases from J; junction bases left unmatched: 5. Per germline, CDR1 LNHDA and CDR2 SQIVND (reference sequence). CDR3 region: CASSIQGARVNTEAFF. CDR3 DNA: TGTGCCAGTAGTATACAGGGGGCCAGGGTGAACACTGAAGCTTTCTTT.

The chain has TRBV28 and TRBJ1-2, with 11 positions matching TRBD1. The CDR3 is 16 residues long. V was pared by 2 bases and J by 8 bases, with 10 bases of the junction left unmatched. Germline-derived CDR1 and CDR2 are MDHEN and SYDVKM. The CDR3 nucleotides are TGTGCCAGCAGTTTAGGAGGCGGACAGGGGGCTCTCGGCTACACCTTC. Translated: CASSLGGGQGALGYTF.

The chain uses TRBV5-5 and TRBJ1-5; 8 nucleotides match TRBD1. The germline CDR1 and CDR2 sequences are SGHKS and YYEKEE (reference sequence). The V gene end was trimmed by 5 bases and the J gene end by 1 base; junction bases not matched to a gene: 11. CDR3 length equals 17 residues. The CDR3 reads CASRPGGAGLSNQPQHF. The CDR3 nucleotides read TGTGCCAGCAGGCCAGGGGGCGCGGGGTTAAGCAATCAGCCCCAGCATTTT.

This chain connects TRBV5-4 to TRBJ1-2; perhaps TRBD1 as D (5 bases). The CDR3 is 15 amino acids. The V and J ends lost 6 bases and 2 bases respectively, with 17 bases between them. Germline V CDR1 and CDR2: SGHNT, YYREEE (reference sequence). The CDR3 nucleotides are TGTGCCAGCACCCAGGTTGGAGGGGCCAACTATGGCTACACCTTC. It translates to CASTQVGGANYGYTF.

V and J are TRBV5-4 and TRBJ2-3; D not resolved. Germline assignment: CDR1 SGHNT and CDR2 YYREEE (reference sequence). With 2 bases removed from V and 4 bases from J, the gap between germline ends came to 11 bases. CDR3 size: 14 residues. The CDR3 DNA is TGTGCCAGCAGCTTCCCCGGAGCCTCAGATACGCAGTATTTT. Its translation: CASSFPGASDTQYF.

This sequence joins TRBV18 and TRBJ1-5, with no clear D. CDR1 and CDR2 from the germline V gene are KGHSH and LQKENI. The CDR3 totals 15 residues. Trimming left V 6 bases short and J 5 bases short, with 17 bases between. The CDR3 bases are TGTGCCAGCTCCCCCTCGGGAGAGGGTCATCAGCCCCAGCATTTT. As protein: CASSPSGEGHQPQHF.

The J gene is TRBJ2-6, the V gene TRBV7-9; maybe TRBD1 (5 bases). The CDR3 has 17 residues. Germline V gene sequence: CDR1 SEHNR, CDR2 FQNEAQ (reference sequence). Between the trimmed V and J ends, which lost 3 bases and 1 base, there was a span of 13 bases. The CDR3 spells CASSLEQVLSGANVLTF. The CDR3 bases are TGTGCCAGCAGCTTGGAACAGGTTCTTTCTGGGGCCAACGTCCTGACTTTC.

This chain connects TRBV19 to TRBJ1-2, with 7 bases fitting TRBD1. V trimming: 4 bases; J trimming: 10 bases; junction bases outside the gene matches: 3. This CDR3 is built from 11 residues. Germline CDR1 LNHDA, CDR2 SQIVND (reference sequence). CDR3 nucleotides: TGTGCCAGTAGTACGACAGGGTCCTACACCTTC. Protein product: CASSTTGSYTF.

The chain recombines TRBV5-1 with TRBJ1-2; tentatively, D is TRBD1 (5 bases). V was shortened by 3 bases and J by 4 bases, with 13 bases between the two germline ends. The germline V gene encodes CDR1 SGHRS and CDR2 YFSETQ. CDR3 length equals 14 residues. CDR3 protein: CASSSDTGGYGYTF. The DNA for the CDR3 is TGCGCCAGCAGCTCGGACACGGGTGGCTATGGCTACACCTTC.

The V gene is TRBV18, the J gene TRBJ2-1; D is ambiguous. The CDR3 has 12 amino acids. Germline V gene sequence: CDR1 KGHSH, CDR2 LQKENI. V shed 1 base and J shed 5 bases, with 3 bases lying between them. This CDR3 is CASSPRNNEQFF. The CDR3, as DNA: TGTGCCAGCTCACCACGTAACAATGAGCAGTTCTTC.

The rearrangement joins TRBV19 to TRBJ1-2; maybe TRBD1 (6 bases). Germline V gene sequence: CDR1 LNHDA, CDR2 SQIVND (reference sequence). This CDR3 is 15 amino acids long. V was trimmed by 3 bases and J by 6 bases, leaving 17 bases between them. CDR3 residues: CASSMNSQGTNGYTF. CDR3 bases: TGTGCCAGTAGTATGAATTCCCAGGGGACCAATGGCTACACCTTC.

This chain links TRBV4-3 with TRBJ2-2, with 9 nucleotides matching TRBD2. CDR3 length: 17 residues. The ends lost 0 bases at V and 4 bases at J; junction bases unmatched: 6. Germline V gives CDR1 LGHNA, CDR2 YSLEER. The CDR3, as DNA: TGCGCCAGCAGCCAAGAGGGACTAGCCCTTGGCACCGGGGAGCTGTTTTTT. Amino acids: CASSQEGLALGTGELFF.